The 21 T cell receptor beta chains given below trace back to one sample, sequenced in a study of OX40 agonist ivuxolimab in advanced cancers. The table came from immunoSEQ multiplex PCR; TCRdb's copy has only in-frame clones and leaves some out. Of 60,000 to 100,000 clones detected, approximately 80% appear once; the ten largest clones hold 0.5% to 0.65%. This sample comprised CD4+ or CD8+ T cells sorted from blood, obtained in a trial of the OX40 agonist ivuxolimab. Receptors originate from an adult with an advanced solid tumor such as melanoma, head and neck, liver or kidney cancer.

The chain joins TRBV7-9 to TRBJ1-5, with D hard to call. This CDR3 is 14 amino acids long. Germline V CDR1 and CDR2: SEHNR, FQNEAQ (reference sequence). The V end was cut by 5 bases, the J end by 1 base, with 9 bases between. The CDR3 DNA sequence: TGTGCCAGCAGCCCCGACGGAAGCAATCAGCCCCAGCATTTT. Translation gives CASSPDGSNQPQHF.

The gene calls are TRBV4-3 and TRBJ2-1; D may be TRBD2 (6 bases). V was shortened by 0 bases and J by 7 bases, with 13 bases between the two germline ends. Per the germline V gene, CDR1 is LGHNA and CDR2 is YSLEER. There are 15 residues in the CDR3. DNA of the CDR3: TGCGCCAGCAGCCAAGAATGGACTATGTTAAATGAGCAGTTCTTC. Its protein is CASSQEWTMLNEQFF.

The rearrangement joins TRBV2 to TRBJ1-3; maybe TRBD1 (5 bases). The CDR3 runs to 14 residues. Per germline, CDR1 SNHLY and CDR2 FYNNEI. With 3 bases removed from V and 4 bases from J, the gap between germline ends came to 10 bases. CDR3 nucleotide sequence: TGTGCCAGCAGTGACAGGGAGGCGGGAAACACCATATATTTT. Its protein is CASSDREAGNTIYF.

This chain uses TRBV7-2 with TRBJ1-4; D gene ambiguous. Germline-derived CDR1 and CDR2 are SGHTA and FQGNSA. The V end lost 2 bases, the J end lost 8 bases, and 12 bases lay between the germline ends. The CDR3 is 14 residues long. CDR3: CASSLRAVREKLFF. CDR3 coding DNA: TGTGCCAGCAGCTTAAGGGCGGTTAGGGAAAAACTGTTTTTT. The complete variable domain, with remaining parts taken from reference TRBV7-2 and TRBJ1-4, reads GAGVSQSPSNKVTEKGKDVELRCDPISGHTALYWYRQSLGQGLEFLIYFQGNSAPDKSGLPSDRFSAERTGGSVSTLTIQRTQQEDSAVYLCASSLRAVREKLFFGSGTQLSVL.

The V and J genes are TRBV10-2 and TRBJ2-7, with a possible D match to TRBD1 (7 bases). This CDR3 is built from 14 residues. Per the germline V gene, CDR1 is WSHSY and CDR2 is SAAADI. V was cut by 7 bases and J by 6 bases, with 19 bases left in between. The CDR3, as DNA: TGCGCCAGCAACTGGAGACAGGGAGGCGGCGAGCAGTACTTC. Its translation: CASNWRQGGGEQYF.

V gene TRBV10-3 combines with J gene TRBJ2-2; a weak D match, TRBD2 (6 bases). The CDR3 runs 15 residues. Germline assignment: CDR1 ENHRY and CDR2 SYGVKD. V was pared by 2 bases and J by 4 bases, with 11 bases between. The CDR3 nucleotides read TGTGCCATCAGTGAGGGACGGGAGCGCACCGGGGAGCTGTTTTTT. This sequence encodes CAISEGRERTGELFF.

The chain recombines TRBV6-6 with TRBJ1-3; 7 bases fit TRBD1. This CDR3 is built from 15 residues. V shed 5 bases, J shed 2 bases, and the junction held 6 bases outside the gene matches. Germline CDR1 is MNHNY and CDR2 is SVGAGI (reference sequence). CDR3 region: CASSLDRNAGNTIYF. In DNA form, the CDR3 reads TGTGCCAGCAGTCTGGACAGGAACGCTGGAAACACCATATATTTT.

This clone occurred a few times. The V and J genes are TRBV4-3 and TRBJ2-7, with TRBD2 as a possible D gene (5 bases). Germline-derived CDR1 and CDR2 are LGHNA and YSLEER. The CDR3 contains 14 residues. The V end lost 4 bases, the J end lost 3 bases, and 13 bases lay between the germline ends. The CDR3 bases are TGCGCCAGCAGCCTAGAGGGCAGAAACTACGAGCAGTACTTC. It specifies CASSLEGRNYEQYF.

The rearrangement links TRBV7-6 to TRBJ1-1, with 12 nucleotides matching TRBD1. Germline-derived CDR1 and CDR2 are SGHVS and FNYEAQ. Losses at the gene ends were 5 bases for V and 5 bases for J; bases not matched to a gene: 3. The CDR3 length is 14 residues. The chain's CDR3 is CASSGDRGHTEAFF. CDR3 DNA sequence: TGTGCCAGCAGCGGGGACAGGGGGCATACTGAAGCTTTCTTT. Together with reference TRBV7-6 and TRBJ1-1, the CDR3 gives the full variable domain: GAGVSQSPRYKVTKRGQDVALRCDPISGHVSLYWYRQALGQGPEFLTYFNYEAQQDKSGLPNDRFSAERPEGSISTLTIQRTEQRDSAMYRCASSGDRGHTEAFFGQGTRLTVV.

The genes are TRBV6-6 and TRBJ2-7; 7 bases are shared with TRBD1. The CDR3 extends over 15 amino acids. Trimming removed 5 bases from V and 4 bases from J; junction bases left unmatched: 11. Per the germline V gene, CDR1 is MNHNY and CDR2 is SVGAGI (reference sequence). The CDR3 region is CASSGTGASIYEQYF. CDR3 DNA: TGTGCCAGCAGTGGAACAGGGGCAAGCATATACGAGCAGTACTTC.

The chain couples TRBV4-1 to TRBJ2-7; D is ambiguous. The CDR3 is made up of 16 amino acids. Germline assignment: CDR1 MGHRA and CDR2 YSYEKL. V lost 0 bases, J lost 0 bases, and 12 bases lay in between. The CDR3 sequence is CASSQEGPLISYEQYF. The CDR3 bases are TGCGCCAGCAGCCAAGAAGGGCCGCTCATCTCCTACGAGCAGTACTTC.

The chain combines TRBV29-1 with TRBJ1-2; D might be TRBD1 (5 bases). CDR3 length equals 17 residues. Germline loops: CDR1 SQVTM, CDR2 ANQGSEA. The V end was cut by 3 bases, the J end by 2 bases, with 22 bases between. CDR3 in amino acids: CSVEIRLQGVENYGYTF. CDR3 DNA: TGCAGCGTTGAGATAAGACTTCAGGGAGTGGAAAACTATGGCTACACCTTC.

The rearrangement joins TRBV28 to TRBJ1-1; D not certain. Trimming stripped 7 bases from V and 1 base from J, with 7 bases between. This CDR3 comprises 12 residues. The germline gives CDR1 MDHEN, CDR2 SYDVKM. CDR3 in DNA: TGTGCCAGCAAAAGTCAGAACACTGAAGCTTTCTTT. It yields the protein CASKSQNTEAFF. Combining the CDR3 with reference TRBV28 and TRBJ1-1 gives the whole variable domain DVKVTQSSRYLVKRTGEKVFLECVQDMDHENMFWYRQDPGLGLRLIYFSYDVKMKEKGDIPEGYSVSREKKERFSLILESASTNQTSMYLCASKSQNTEAFFGQGTRLTVV.

The CDR3 region has the DNA TGTGCCAGTAGTACCAACAGGGGGCTGAATGAAAAACTGTTTTTT. Translated: CASSTNRGLNEKLFF. The V gene is TRBV19, the J gene TRBJ1-4; the match to TRBD1 covers 9 bases. The ends lost 4 bases at V and 5 bases at J; junction bases unmatched: 5. From germline, CDR1 is LNHDA and CDR2 SQIVND (reference sequence). This CDR3 comprises 15 residues.

The chain uses TRBV28 and TRBJ2-7, with a tentative D call TRBD1 (5 bases). Trimming removed 3 bases at V and 3 bases at J, with 9 bases between. The CDR3 length is 13 residues. Germline V gene data show CDR1 as MDHEN and CDR2 as SYDVKM. This CDR3 reads CASSFRQIYEQYF. CDR3 in DNA: TGTGCCAGCAGTTTCAGACAGATCTACGAGCAGTACTTC.

The chain recombines TRBV28 with TRBJ1-2, with D possibly matching TRBD1 (6 bases). With 6 bases removed from V and 4 bases from J, the gap between germline ends came to 9 bases. The CDR3 sequence is 12 residues long. Per the germline V gene, CDR1 is MDHEN and CDR2 is SYDVKM. In DNA, the CDR3 is TGTGCCAGCAGGGACAGCTTCTATGGCTACACCTTC. Encoded protein: CASRDSFYGYTF.

The V and J genes are TRBV9 and TRBJ2-3; the match to TRBD2 covers 7 bases. The ends lost 0 bases at V and 0 bases at J; junction bases unmatched: 10. CDR3 size: 18 residues. The germline V gene encodes CDR1 SGDLS and CDR2 YYNGEE. Here the CDR3 reads CASSVGVASGTSTDTQYF. The CDR3 coding sequence is TGTGCCAGCAGCGTAGGGGTGGCTAGCGGAACTAGCACAGATACGCAGTATTTT.

The J gene is TRBJ1-2, the V gene TRBV2, with D perhaps matching TRBD1 (6 bases). The CDR3 is made up of 13 amino acids. Between the trimmed V and J ends, which lost 6 bases and 4 bases, there was a span of 12 bases. The germline V gene encodes CDR1 SNHLY and CDR2 FYNNEI. The CDR3 DNA follows: TGTGCCAGCAGCCAGGGGTTTCGCTATGGCTACACCTTC. Its protein is CASSQGFRYGYTF.

This chain joins TRBV9 and TRBJ2-3, with D tentatively TRBD2 (6 bases). The germline V and J ends were trimmed by 4 bases and 3 bases, with 18 bases remaining between them. The CDR3 sequence is 16 residues long. Per germline, CDR1 SGDLS and CDR2 YYNGEE. DNA of the CDR3: TGTGCCAGCAGCCCCCAAGGGAGTGGGAGGACAGATACGCAGTATTTT. Translated, it gives CASSPQGSGRTDTQYF.

This clone is a singleton in its sample. The chain couples TRBV6-1 to TRBJ2-2; a weak D match, TRBD1 (6 bases). Trimming removed 8 bases from V and 0 bases from J, with 7 bases in between. Germline V gene lookup returns CDR1 MNHNS and CDR2 SASEGT. This CDR3 spans 13 amino acids. CDR3 DNA: TGTGCCAGCCGGACAGCGAACACCGGGGAGCTGTTTTTT. It translates to CASRTANTGELFF.

The genes are TRBV7-9 and TRBJ1-6; D gene uncertain. This CDR3 contains 17 residues. With 7 bases removed from V and 2 bases from J, the gap between germline ends came to 18 bases. Germline assignment: CDR1 SEHNR and CDR2 FQNEAQ (reference sequence). CDR3 residues: CASTGPQPGTYNSPLHF. CDR3 DNA sequence: TGTGCCAGCACGGGTCCGCAGCCGGGGACCTATAATTCACCCCTCCACTTT.